The clone carrying this T cell receptor beta chain was counted at least ten times. Using its own MiXCR run on the RT-PCR reads, TCRdb lists one record per CDR3 protein. The data show about 680,000 distinct CDR3 sequences, approximately 15% seen once. This CDR3 region has 17 residues. V dropped 5 bases and J dropped 5; count of bases not matched to a gene: 9. Per the germline V gene, CDR1 is SEHNR and CDR2 is FQNEAQ (reference sequence). The TCR comes from a female donor in good health, serving as a healthy control. Sequenced material: memory CD4+ T cells from blood. The gene calls are TRBV7-9 and TRBJ2-2; 12 nucleotides line up with TRBD2. As DNA, the CDR3 is TGTGCCAGCAGCCGGACTAGCGGGACCGCCTGGACCGGGGAGCTGTTTTTT. Protein: CASSRTSGTAWTGELFF. The variable domain in full, completed from reference TRBV7-9 and TRBJ2-2, reads DTGVSQNPRHKITKRGQNVTFRCDPISEHNRLYWYRQTLGQGPEFLTYFQNEAQLEKSRLLSDRFSAERPKGSFSTLEIQRTEQGDSAMYLCASSRTSGTAWTGELFFGEGSRLTVL.